The rows below give T cell receptor beta chains drawn from one sample of a study of cytomegalovirus exposure and HLA in healthy donors. The table came from immunoSEQ multiplex PCR; TCRdb's copy has only in-frame clones and leaves some out. The repertoire holds 120,000 to 150,000 clones, with around 67% as singletons. Sample: PBMCs. Receptor source: a woman between 18 and 29 years old in good health and CMV-seronegative. Both conserved end residues are part of each CDR3. The D gene is left open where the match is weak. A clone size is listed for some rows: how often the clone was seen (once, few, many), or a class if it is expanded.

j_call clone_size d_call v_call cdr3_nt cdr3_aa
TRBJ1-1 NA NA TRBV7-8 TGTGCCAGCAGCCTCCTAGTGAACACTGAAGCTTTCTTT CASSLLVNTEAFF
TRBJ1-2 once TRBD1 TRBV4-3 TGCGCCAGCAGCCAACCCGGGACAGGGAATGGCTACACCTTC CASSQPGTGNGYTF
TRBJ1-2 NA NA TRBV7-2 TGTGCCAGCAGCCTATTCACTACACTCTATGGCTACACCTTC CASSLFTTLYGYTF
TRBJ1-4 few NA TRBV30 TGTGCCTGGTACAGAGCAACTAATGAAAAACTGTTTTTT CAWYRATNEKLFF
TRBJ2-1 NA TRBD2 TRBV7-9 TGTGCCAGCAGCTTACGAGGCACGGGGGGACACAATGAGCAGTTCTTC CASSLRGTGGHNEQFF
TRBJ1-1 few NA TRBV6-5 TGTGCCAGCAGTTACTCTTCGGACAGAATTGTTGAAGCTTTCTTT CASSYSSDRIVEAFF
TRBJ2-1 once NA TRBV11-2 TGTGCCAGCAGCCCAAATGAGCAGTTCTTC CASSPNEQFF
TRBJ1-5 once TRBD1 TRBV5-8 TGTGCCAGCAGCTTGGGAGGGACAGACAATCAGCCCCAGCATTTT CASSLGGTDNQPQHF
TRBJ2-1 NA NA TRBV6-4 TGTGCCAGCAGCCCCGGGACTCAATCCTACAATGAGCAGTTCTTC CASSPGTQSYNEQFF
TRBJ1-5 NA NA TRBV6-1 TGTGCCAGCAGTTTGTCCAGGGGCGGCGATCAGCCCCAGCATTTT CASSLSRGGDQPQHF
TRBJ2-1 NA TRBD2 TRBV4-3 TGCGCCAGCAGCCAAGACCTTGGGACTAGCGAGTACAATGAGCAGTTCTTC CASSQDLGTSEYNEQFF
TRBJ2-6 NA TRBD1 TRBV4-3 TGCGCCAGCAGCCAGATGATCCCTCAGGGGGCTGGGGCCAACGTCCTGACTTTC CASSQMIPQGAGANVLTF
TRBJ2-7 few TRBD1 TRBV28 TGTGCCAGCAGTCCGGGACAGGGGACATCCTACGAGCAGTACTTC CASSPGQGTSYEQYF
TRBJ1-2 NA TRBD1 TRBV7-6 TGTGCCAGCAGCACGGGGACAGGGGGCTCGGAATATGGCTACACCTTC CASSTGTGGSEYGYTF
TRBJ2-5 NA NA TRBV19 TGTGCCAGTAGTATAGATCGTTACGGGGGAAGAGGGACCCAGTACTTC CASSIDRYGGRGTQYF
TRBJ2-2 few TRBD1 TRBV4-3 TGCGCCAGCAGCCGTACTTGGGACAGATCCGTCGGGGAGCTGTTTTTT CASSRTWDRSVGELFF
TRBJ2-7 NA NA TRBV6-5 TGTGCCAGCAGTTACTCGACCTCAGGGACCTACGAGCAGTACTTC CASSYSTSGTYEQYF
TRBJ2-3 once NA TRBV7-3 TGTGCCAGCAGCCCACTGGGGCAGGCTAGCACAGATACGCAGTATTTT CASSPLGQASTDTQYF
TRBJ2-7 NA NA TRBV7-8 TGTGCCAGCAGCTTAACGCTCAGGGGCCCGGGGGGCGAGCAGTACTTC CASSLTLRGPGGEQYF
TRBJ1-5 few NA TRBV5-1 TGCGCCAGCAGCTTCGGGGGTTCTCAGCCCCAGCATTTT CASSFGGSQPQHF
TRBJ2-2 NA TRBD1 TRBV18 TGTGCCAGCTCCGGAGGTCGGGACAGTTACACCGGGGAGCTGTTTTTT CASSGGRDSYTGELFF
TRBJ1-2 NA NA TRBV29-1 TGCAGCGTTGGTTCGGTAGATGGCTACACCTTC CSVGSVDGYTF
TRBJ2-5 few TRBD2 TRBV5-4 TGTGCCAGCAGCTTGGTGGCTAGCGGTGAGACCCAGTACTTC CASSLVASGETQYF
TRBJ2-2 NA TRBD2 TRBV28 TGTGCCAGCAGTAGCGAGGGACTAGCGGGGGGGAAATCAGGCACCGGGGAGCTGTTTTTT CASSSEGLAGGKSGTGELFF